A selection of T cell receptor beta chains follows, all from one sample in a study of T cell changes during pregnancy in multiple sclerosis. The protocol was immunoSEQ multiplex PCR, while the TCRdb copy is restricted to in-frame clones and leaves out a portion. The profile shows 25,000 to 35,000 clones, nearly 90% of them singletons. The sequencing here drew on CD4+ T cells from peripheral blood mononuclear cells, taken in the third trimester of pregnancy. Receptors were obtained from a female donor in good health, enrolled as a control in a pregnancy study. Both conserved end residues are part of each CDR3. The D gene is left open where the match is weak. Clone size is stated in some rows and not others, as once, few, many or a class when expanded.

>TRBV9|TRBJ2-1|NA|TRBD2
TGTGCCAGCAGCTCCCGACTTATAGCGGGGAGCAATGAGCAGTTCTTC
CASSSRLIAGSNEQFF
>TRBV2|TRBJ1-2|NA|NA
TGTGCCAGCAGTGAGGGCGCTTTGAATGGCTACACCTTC
CASSEGALNGYTF
>TRBV6-5|TRBJ2-7|NA|NA
TGTGCCAGCAGTTACTCGTCCCAGGGGAACGAGCAGTACTTC
CASSYSSQGNEQYF
>TRBV2|TRBJ2-7|NA|NA
TGTGCCAGCTTGGGCGGGACGGGGACGGGGGAGCAGTACTTC
CASLGGTGTGEQYF
>TRBV19|TRBJ2-1|NA|TRBD2
TGTGCCAGTAGTATTAAAGCGGGCGGGGGGAATGAGCAGTTCTTC
CASSIKAGGGNEQFF
>TRBV28|TRBJ1-4|once|TRBD1
TGTGCCAGCAGCGCTCTTCAGGGGGGTAATGAAAAACTGTTTTTT
CASSALQGGNEKLFF
>TRBV19|TRBJ1-2|NA|TRBD1
TGTGCCAGTAGTCGACAGGGGCAAGGGTATGGCTACACCTTC
CASSRQGQGYGYTF
>TRBV2|TRBJ2-2|NA|TRBD2
TGTGCCAGCAGTAGCGGGGGGGCGCACACCGGGGAGCTGTTTTTT
CASSSGGAHTGELFF
>TRBV6-1|TRBJ1-4|NA|NA
TGTGCCAGCAGTGCTGGGGCGACGGCTAATGAAAAACTGTTTTTT
CASSAGATANEKLFF
>TRBV7-8|TRBJ2-3|NA|NA
TGTGCCAGCAGCACCCTTAGGGGAGATACGCAGTATTTT
CASSTLRGDTQYF
>TRBV7-2|TRBJ2-1|NA|TRBD2
TGTGCCAGCAGCCCTGTTACTAGCGGGGGGTTTAGCTCCTACAATGAGCAGTTCTTC
CASSPVTSGGFSSYNEQFF
>TRBV30|TRBJ1-5|few|TRBD1
TGTGCCTTGGGACAGGGGGCTGGTCAGCCCCAGCATTTT
CALGQGAGQPQHF
>TRBV27|TRBJ2-3|NA|TRBD2
TGTGCCAGCAGTTCCCTAGCGGGAGGGTCCACAGATACGCAGTATTTT
CASSSLAGGSTDTQYF
>TRBV6-1|TRBJ2-5|NA|NA
TGTGCCAGCAGTGCGGTCCGCCAGACCCAGTACTTC
CASSAVRQTQYF
>TRBV5-1|TRBJ2-3|NA|TRBD2
TGCGCCAGCAGCCCGGGGGGACTCCGCACAGATACGCAGTATTTT
CASSPGGLRTDTQYF
>TRBV7-9|TRBJ1-1|NA|NA
TGTGCCAGCAGCTTAGGTGGGACACAACACACTGAAGCTTTCTTT
CASSLGGTQHTEAFF
>TRBV4-1|TRBJ2-3|NA|TRBD2
TGCGCCAGCAGCCGAAAACTAGCGACTAGCACAGATACGCAGTATTTT
CASSRKLATSTDTQYF
>TRBV5-1|TRBJ2-1|once|NA
TGCGCCAGCAGTTTTCCGTTCCCGGGGGGCCGAGCCTACAATGAGCAGTTCTTC
CASSFPFPGGRAYNEQFF
>TRBV30|TRBJ2-5|NA|NA
TGTGCCTGGAGGGCTGGGACCCAGTACTTC
CAWRAGTQYF
>TRBV5-1|TRBJ2-1|NA|TRBD2
TGCGCCAGCAGCCCGCCCCTAGCGGGGATCTACAATGAGCAGTTCTTC
CASSPPLAGIYNEQFF
>TRBV19|TRBJ2-6|NA|NA
TGTGCCAGTAGTATTAAGGGCAGGGCGACTCCTGGGGCCAACGTCCTGACTTTC
CASSIKGRATPGANVLTF
>TRBV11-3|TRBJ2-6|NA|NA
TGTGCCAGCAGCTTGGGCTGGGCGACCATCCTGACTTTC
CASSLGWATILTF
>TRBV5-1|TRBJ2-5|NA|NA
TGCGCCAGCAGCGAGCTGGAGACCCAGTACTTC
CASSELETQYF
>TRBV10-3|TRBJ1-3|NA|TRBD1
TGTGCCTCGATACCAGGGGGTGCTGGAAACACCATATATTTT
CASIPGGAGNTIYF
>TRBV19|TRBJ1-2|NA|NA
TGTGCCAGTAGGACATCTTTTTCTGGCTACACCTTC
CASRTSFSGYTF
>TRBV6-4|TRBJ2-2|NA|NA
TGTGCCTCTCAGGTGGGGGCAAACACCGGGGAGCTGTTTTTT
CASQVGANTGELFF
>TRBV7-9|TRBJ1-5|few|TRBD1
TGTGCCAGCAGCCCCTTTGACAGGGGGCTAAATCAGCCCCAGCATTTT
CASSPFDRGLNQPQHF
>TRBV5-6|TRBJ2-7|NA|NA
TGTGCCAGCAGCGCGACTGGGGGGAGCTCCTACGAGCAGTACTTC
CASSATGGSSYEQYF